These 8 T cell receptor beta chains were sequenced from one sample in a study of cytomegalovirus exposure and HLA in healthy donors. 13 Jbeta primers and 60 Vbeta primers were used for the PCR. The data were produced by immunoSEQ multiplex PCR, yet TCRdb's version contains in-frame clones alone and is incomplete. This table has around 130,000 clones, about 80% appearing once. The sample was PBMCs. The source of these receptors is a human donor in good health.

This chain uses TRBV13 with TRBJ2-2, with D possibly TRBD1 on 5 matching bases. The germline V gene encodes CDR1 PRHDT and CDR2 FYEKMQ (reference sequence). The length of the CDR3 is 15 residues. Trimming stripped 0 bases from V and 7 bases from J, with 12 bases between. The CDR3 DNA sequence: TGTGCCAGCAGCTTAGGGTCAGGGCTAGGCGGGGAGCTGTTTTTT. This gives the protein CASSLGSGLGGELFF. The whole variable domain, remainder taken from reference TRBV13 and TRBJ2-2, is AAGVIQSPRHLIKEKRETATLKCYPIPRHDTVYWYQQGPGQDPQFLISFYEKMQSDKGSIPDRFSAQQFSDYHSELNMSSLELGDSALYFCASSLGSGLGGELFFGEGSRLTVL.

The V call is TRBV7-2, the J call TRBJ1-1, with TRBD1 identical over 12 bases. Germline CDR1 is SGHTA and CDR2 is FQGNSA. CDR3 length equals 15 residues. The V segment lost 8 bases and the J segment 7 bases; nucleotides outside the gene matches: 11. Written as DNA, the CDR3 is TGTGCCAGCGGATTAGGGACAGGGGGCTGGGGTGAAGCTTTCTTT. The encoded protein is CASGLGTGGWGEAFF.

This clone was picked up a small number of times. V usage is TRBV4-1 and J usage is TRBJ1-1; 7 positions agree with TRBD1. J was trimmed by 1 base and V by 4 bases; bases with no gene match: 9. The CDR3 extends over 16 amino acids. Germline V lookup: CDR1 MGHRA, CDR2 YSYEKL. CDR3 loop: CASSLTGVGPNTEAFF. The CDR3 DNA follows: TGCGCCAGCAGCCTAACAGGGGTGGGACCGAACACTGAAGCTTTCTTT.

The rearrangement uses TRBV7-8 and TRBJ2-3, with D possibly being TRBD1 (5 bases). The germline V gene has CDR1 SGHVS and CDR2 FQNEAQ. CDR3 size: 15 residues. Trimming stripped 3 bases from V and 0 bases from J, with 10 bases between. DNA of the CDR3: TGTGCCAGCAGCTTTGGGGCGGTTAGCACAGATACGCAGTATTTT. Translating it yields CASSFGAVSTDTQYF.

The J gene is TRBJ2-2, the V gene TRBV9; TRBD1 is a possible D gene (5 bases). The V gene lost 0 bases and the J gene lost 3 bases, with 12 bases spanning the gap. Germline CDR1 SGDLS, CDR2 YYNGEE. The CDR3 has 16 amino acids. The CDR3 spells CASSVGQGPDTGELFF. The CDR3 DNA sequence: TGTGCCAGCAGCGTAGGTCAGGGCCCGGACACCGGGGAGCTGTTTTTT.

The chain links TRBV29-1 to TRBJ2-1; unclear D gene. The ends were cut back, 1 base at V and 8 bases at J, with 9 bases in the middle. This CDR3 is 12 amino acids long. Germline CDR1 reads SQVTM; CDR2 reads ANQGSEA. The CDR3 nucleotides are TGCAGCGTTGAAGGATTGGCGGATGAGCAGTTCTTC. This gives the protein CSVEGLADEQFF.

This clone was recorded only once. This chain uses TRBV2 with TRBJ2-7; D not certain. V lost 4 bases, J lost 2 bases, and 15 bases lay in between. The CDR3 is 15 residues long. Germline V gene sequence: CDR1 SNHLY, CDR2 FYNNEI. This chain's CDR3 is CASSASKNPAYEQYF. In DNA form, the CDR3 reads TGTGCCAGCAGTGCGTCGAAGAATCCAGCCTACGAGCAGTACTTC.

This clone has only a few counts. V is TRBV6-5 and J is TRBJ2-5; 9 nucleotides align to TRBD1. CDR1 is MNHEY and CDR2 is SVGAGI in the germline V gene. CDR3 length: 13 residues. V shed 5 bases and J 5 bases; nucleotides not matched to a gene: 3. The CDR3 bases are TGTGCCAGCAGTCCCGGGACAGGGGAGACCCAGTACTTC. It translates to CASSPGTGETQYF.